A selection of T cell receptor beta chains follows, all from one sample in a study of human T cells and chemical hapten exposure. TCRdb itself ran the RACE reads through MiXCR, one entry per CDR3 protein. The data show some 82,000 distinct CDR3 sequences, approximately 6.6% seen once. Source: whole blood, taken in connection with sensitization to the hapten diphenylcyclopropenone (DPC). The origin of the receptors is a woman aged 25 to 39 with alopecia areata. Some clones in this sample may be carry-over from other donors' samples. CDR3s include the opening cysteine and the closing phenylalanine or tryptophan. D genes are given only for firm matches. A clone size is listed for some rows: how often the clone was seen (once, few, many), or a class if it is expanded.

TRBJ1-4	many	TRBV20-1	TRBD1	TGCAGTGCTACAGGGGGCGCAGGCCAAAAACTGTTTTTT	CSATGGAGQKLFF
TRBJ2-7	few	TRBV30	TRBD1	TGTGCCTGGATGGGAACGGGACAGGACTCCTACGAGCAGTACTTC	CAWMGTGQDSYEQYF
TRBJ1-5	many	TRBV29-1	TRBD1	TGCAGCGTGGGGACAGGGTTTGGAAATCAGCCCCAGCATTTT	CSVGTGFGNQPQHF
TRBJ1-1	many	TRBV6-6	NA	TGTGCCAGCAGTTACTCCCGGGGGCTGAACACTGAAGCTTTCTTT	CASSYSRGLNTEAFF
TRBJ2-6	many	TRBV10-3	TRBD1	TGTGCCATCAAGGGACAGGAACTCTCTGGGGCCAACGTCCTGACTTTC	CAIKGQELSGANVLTF
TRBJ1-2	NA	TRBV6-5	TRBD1	TGTGCCAGCAGTAATTCCAGGACAGGGCGCTATGGCTACACCTTC	CASSNSRTGRYGYTF
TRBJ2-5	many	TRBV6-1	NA	TGTGCCAGCAGTGAATCGGCGCTCCAAGAGACCCAGTACTTC	CASSESALQETQYF
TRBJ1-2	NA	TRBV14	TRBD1	TGTGCCAGCAGCCACGCGGGACAGGACTATGGCTACACCTTC	CASSHAGQDYGYTF
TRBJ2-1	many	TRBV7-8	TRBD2	TGTGCCAGCAGCATACGACGGGTCGGGGGGGCAATTTCACTCTACAATGAGCAGTTCTTC	CASSIRRVGGAISLYNEQFF
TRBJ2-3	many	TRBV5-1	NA	TGCGCCAGCAGCCTGGCGGGGAGGAGTACGCAGTATTTT	CASSLAGRSTQYF
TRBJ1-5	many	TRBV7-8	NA	TGTGCCAGCAGCCCCCGGGAAGGCAATCAGCCCCAGCATTTT	CASSPREGNQPQHF
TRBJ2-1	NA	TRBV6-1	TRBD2	TGTGCCAGCACCACGTCCCCCGGGACTAACAGAGGGAGTGAGCAGTTCTTC	CASTTSPGTNRGSEQFF
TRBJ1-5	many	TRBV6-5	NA	TGTGCCAGCAGTTATGGAGGGGCAGCTCAGCCCCAGCATTTT	CASSYGGAAQPQHF
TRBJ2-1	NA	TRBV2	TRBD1	TGTGCCAGCAGTCACGACAGGGGCCGGAGGAACTACAATGAGCAGTTCTTC	CASSHDRGRRNYNEQFF
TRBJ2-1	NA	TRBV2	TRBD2	TGTGCCAGCGGAAGGTCCACTAGCGGGGGGGCCTACAATGAGCAGTTCTTC	CASGRSTSGGAYNEQFF
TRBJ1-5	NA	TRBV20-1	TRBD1	TGCAGTGCTAGAGTGGGGACAGGGGAAGCTCAGCCCCAGCATTTT	CSARVGTGEAQPQHF
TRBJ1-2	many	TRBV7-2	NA	TGTGCCAGCAGCTCCCAGTCGGGGGTGGGGTCGAGTCTAGAATTATACTATGGCTACACCTTC	CASSSQSGVGSSLELYYGYTF
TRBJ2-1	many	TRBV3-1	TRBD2	TGTGCCAGCAGCCAAGATTGGCTAGCGGAGGAGCAGTTCTTC	CASSQDWLAEEQFF
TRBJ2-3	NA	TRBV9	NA	TGTGCCAGCAGCGTAGTGGGGGGCATCACAGATACGCAGTATTTT	CASSVVGGITDTQYF
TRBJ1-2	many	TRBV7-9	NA	TGTGCCAGCAGCCGAGCGGACAGTGACTTCTATGGCTACACCTTC	CASSRADSDFYGYTF
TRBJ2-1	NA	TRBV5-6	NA	TGTGCCAGCAGCCAGGGGACTCCCAATGAGCAGTTCTTC	CASSQGTPNEQFF
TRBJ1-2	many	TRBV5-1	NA	TGCGCCAGCAGCACAGGACAGAGCCGGCTTGGCTACACCTTC	CASSTGQSRLGYTF
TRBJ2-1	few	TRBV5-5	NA	TGTGCCAGCAGCTTGGCCGCCCCCGATGAGCAGTTCTTC	CASSLAAPDEQFF
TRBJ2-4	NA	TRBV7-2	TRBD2	TGTGCCAGCAGCGTACAAGCCGGGACTAGTCTATACTTC	CASSVQAGTSLYF
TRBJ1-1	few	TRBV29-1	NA	TGCAGCGTTGAACTTAGAAAGAGGAACACTGAAGCTTTCTTT	CSVELRKRNTEAFF
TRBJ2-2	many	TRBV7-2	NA	TGTGCCAGCAGCATTGGTGCAGGGATGGCCGGGGAGCTGTTTTTT	CASSIGAGMAGELFF
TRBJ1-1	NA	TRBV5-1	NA	TGCGCCAGCAGCTTTATCCAGAACACTGAAGCTTTCTTT	CASSFIQNTEAFF
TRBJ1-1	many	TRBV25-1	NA	TGTGCCAGCAGTGATGGGTACACTGAAGCTTTCTTT	CASSDGYTEAFF
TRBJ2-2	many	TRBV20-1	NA	TGCAGTGCTAGAGGGTCGAACACCGGGGAGCTGTTTTTT	CSARGSNTGELFF
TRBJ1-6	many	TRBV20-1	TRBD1	TGCAGTGCAGCACAGGGGGGAGAAACCCCAAATTCACCCCTCCACTTT	CSAAQGGETPNSPLHF
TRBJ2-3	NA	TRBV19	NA	TGTGCCAGTAGTACTCGGACAGGCACAGATACGCAGTATTTT	CASSTRTGTDTQYF
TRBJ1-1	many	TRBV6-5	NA	TGTGCCAGCAGTTTTACCCAGGGTATCACTGAAGCTTTCTTT	CASSFTQGITEAFF
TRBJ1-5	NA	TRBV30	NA	TGTGCCTGGAGCGCCATGGGCAATCAGCCCCAGCATTTT	CAWSAMGNQPQHF
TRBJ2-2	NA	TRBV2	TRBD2	TGTGCCAGCCTGGGAAGCGGGATGAACACCGGGGAGCTGTTTTTT	CASLGSGMNTGELFF
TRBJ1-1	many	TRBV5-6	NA	TGTGCCAGCAGCCGGCAGGGAGGGTCTGAAGCTTTCTTT	CASSRQGGSEAFF
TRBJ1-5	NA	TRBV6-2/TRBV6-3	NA	TGTGCCAGCAGCAACCCCGCGCGGGTAATACAGGTTGCTCAGCCCCAGCATTTT	CASSNPARVIQVAQPQHF
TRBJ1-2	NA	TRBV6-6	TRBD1	TGTGCCAGCAGTTACGACAGGGAATTCAGCTACACCTTC	CASSYDREFSYTF
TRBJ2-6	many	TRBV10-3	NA	TGTGCCATCAGCAGACAGTCAATCTCTGGGGCCAACGTCCTGACTTTC	CAISRQSISGANVLTF
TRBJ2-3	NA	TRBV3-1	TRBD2	TGTGCCAGCAGCCAATGGGCGGGGGGTGGGGACACAGATACGCAGTATTTT	CASSQWAGGGDTDTQYF
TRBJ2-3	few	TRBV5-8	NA	TGTGCCAGCAGCTTGGGGGTCCAAAGCACAGATACGCAGTATTTT	CASSLGVQSTDTQYF
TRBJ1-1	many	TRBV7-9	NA	TGTGCCAGCAGCGCGGAAAAAGGGGAAGCTTTCTTT	CASSAEKGEAFF
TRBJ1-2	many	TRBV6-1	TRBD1	TGTGCCAGCAGGGACAGGACGTATGGCTACACCTTC	CASRDRTYGYTF